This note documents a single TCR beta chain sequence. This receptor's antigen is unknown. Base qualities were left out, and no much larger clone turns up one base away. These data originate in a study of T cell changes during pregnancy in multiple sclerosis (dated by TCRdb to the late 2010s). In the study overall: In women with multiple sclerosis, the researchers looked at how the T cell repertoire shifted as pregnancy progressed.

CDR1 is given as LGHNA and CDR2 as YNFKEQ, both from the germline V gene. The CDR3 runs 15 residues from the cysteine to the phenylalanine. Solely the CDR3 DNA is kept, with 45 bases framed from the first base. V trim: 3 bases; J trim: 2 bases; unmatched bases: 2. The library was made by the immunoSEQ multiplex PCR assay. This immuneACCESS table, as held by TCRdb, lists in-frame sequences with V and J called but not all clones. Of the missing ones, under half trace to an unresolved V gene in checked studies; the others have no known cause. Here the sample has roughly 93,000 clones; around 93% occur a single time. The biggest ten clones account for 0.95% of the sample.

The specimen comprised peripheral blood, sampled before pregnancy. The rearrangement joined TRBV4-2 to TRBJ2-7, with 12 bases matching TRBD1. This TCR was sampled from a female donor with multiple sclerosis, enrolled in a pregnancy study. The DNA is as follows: TGTGCCAGCAGCCACCGGGACAGGGGGCCCTACGAGCAGTACTTC. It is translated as CASSHRDRGPYEQYF.